This T cell receptor beta chain was recorded in a study of T cell responses to AZD1222 COVID-19 vaccine. Sequencing used immunoSEQ multiplex PCR; TCRdb keeps in-frame clones, though not all of them. The table records over 150,000 clones, just under 90% of them present only once. The CDR3 is made up of 13 amino acids. The V gene's germline CDR1 is MNHEY and CDR2 SVGAGI. The germline V and J ends were trimmed by 4 bases and 7 bases, with 14 bases remaining between them. The source material was peripheral blood, sampled on day 0 of AZD1222 vaccination. The V gene is TRBV6-5, the J gene TRBJ2-7; a possible D gene is TRBD2 (6 bases). The receptor's source is an adult in good health. In DNA form, the CDR3 reads TGTGCCAGCAGTTTCGAGGCGGGGCAGGAGCAGTACTTC. It encodes CASSFEAGQEQYF.